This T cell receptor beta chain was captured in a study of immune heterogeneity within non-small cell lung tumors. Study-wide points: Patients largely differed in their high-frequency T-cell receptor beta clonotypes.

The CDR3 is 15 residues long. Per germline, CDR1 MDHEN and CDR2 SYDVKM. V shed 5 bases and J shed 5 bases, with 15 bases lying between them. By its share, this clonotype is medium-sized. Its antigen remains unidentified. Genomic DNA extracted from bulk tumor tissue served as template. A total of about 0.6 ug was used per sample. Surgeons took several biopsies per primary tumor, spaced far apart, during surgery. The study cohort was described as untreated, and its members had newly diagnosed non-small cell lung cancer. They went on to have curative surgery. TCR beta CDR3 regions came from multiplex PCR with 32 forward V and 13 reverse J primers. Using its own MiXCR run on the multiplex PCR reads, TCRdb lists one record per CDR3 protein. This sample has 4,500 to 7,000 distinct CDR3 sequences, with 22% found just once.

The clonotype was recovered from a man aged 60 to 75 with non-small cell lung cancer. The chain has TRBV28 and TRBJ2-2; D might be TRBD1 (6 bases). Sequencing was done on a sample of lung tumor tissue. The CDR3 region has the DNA TGTGCCAGCAGTCCCCCCGGGACACTAACCGGGGAGCTGTTTTTT. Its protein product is CASSPPGTLTGELFF.